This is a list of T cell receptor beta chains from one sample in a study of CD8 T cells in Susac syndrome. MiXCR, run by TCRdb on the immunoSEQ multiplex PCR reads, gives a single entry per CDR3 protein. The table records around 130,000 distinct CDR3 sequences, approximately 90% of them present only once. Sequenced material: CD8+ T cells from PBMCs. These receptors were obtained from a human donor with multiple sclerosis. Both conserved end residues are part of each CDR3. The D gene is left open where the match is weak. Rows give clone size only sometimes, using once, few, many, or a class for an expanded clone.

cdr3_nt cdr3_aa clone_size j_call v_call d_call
TGCAGTGCCGCGGACTTCCAAGAGACCCAGTACTTC CSAADFQETQYF - TRBJ2-5 TRBV20-1 -
TGTGCCACCAGCACTACAGGGCTGACCTACAATGAGCAGTTCTTC CATSTTGLTYNEQFF - TRBJ2-1 TRBV15 -
TGTGCCAGCAGCTTGGGTTCCAGCGGGAGGGCCTCTGAGCAGTTCTTC CASSLGSSGRASEQFF once TRBJ2-1 TRBV5-6 TRBD2
TGTGCCAGCAGTCGGGGGACACCAATCTACAATGAGCAGTTCTTC CASSRGTPIYNEQFF - TRBJ2-1 TRBV2 -
TGTGCCAGTAGTATGGGGGGGGACACTGAAGCTTTCTTT CASSMGGDTEAFF - TRBJ1-1 TRBV19 -
TGCAGTGCTAGCTTTAGTACGGGGGAACTGTTTTTT CSASFSTGELFF - TRBJ1-4 TRBV20-1 -
TGTGCCTGTACGAAATCTGGAAACACCATATATTTT CACTKSGNTIYF - TRBJ1-3 TRBV30 -
TGTGCCAGCAGTTCACCGGGAGGTGAAGCTTTCTTT CASSSPGGEAFF - TRBJ1-1 TRBV28 -
TGTGCCAGTAACCCTAGCGGAAGCTCCTACGAGCAGTACTTC CASNPSGSSYEQYF - TRBJ2-7 TRBV19 TRBD2
TGTGCCAGCAGCGAGGCACTAGGGGACAGGGAAAACACTGAAGCTTTCTTT CASSEALGDRENTEAFF - TRBJ1-1 TRBV5-4 TRBD1
TGCGCCAGCAGCTTGGGGACGGACCCAAGTTCGCCCCAGCATTTT CASSLGTDPSSPQHF - TRBJ1-5 TRBV5-1 -
TGTGCTAGTGGTTTGCTAAAGAGAAGGGGGGATGAGCAGTTCTTC CASGLLKRRGDEQFF once TRBJ2-1 TRBV12-5 -
TGTGCCAGCAGCTTAAGCCCTCGGACAGGGAGCACTGAAGCTTTCTTT CASSLSPRTGSTEAFF once TRBJ1-1 TRBV13 TRBD1
TGTGCCAGCAGTCCTTCACTGATGAATCAAGAGACCCAGTACTTC CASSPSLMNQETQYF - TRBJ2-5 TRBV6-5 -
TGTGCCAGCAGTTGGATCGTGGAGGCGAACACCGGGGAGCTGTTTTTT CASSWIVEANTGELFF - TRBJ2-2 TRBV6-5 -
TGCGCCAGCAGCCAAGGCTGGCTAGCAGAAGGCACAGATACGCAGTATTTT CASSQGWLAEGTDTQYF - TRBJ2-3 TRBV4-3 -
TGTGCCAGCCCAAACTTACCGCACGGGGAGCAGTTCTTC CASPNLPHGEQFF once TRBJ2-1 TRBV6-4 -
TGTGCCAGCAGTTACAGAGTTAATGAAAAACTGTTTTTT CASSYRVNEKLFF - TRBJ1-4 TRBV6-5 -
TGTGCCAGCAGTTCTGTCGACACCGGGGAGCTGTTTTTT CASSSVDTGELFF - TRBJ2-2 TRBV27 -
TGTGCCAGCAGCTTAGCAGATTCTCCAGGGGGCTACACCTTC CASSLADSPGGYTF - TRBJ1-2 TRBV7-6 -
TGCAGCGTTTCCCCAGGGGAAGAGACCCAGTACTTC CSVSPGEETQYF - TRBJ2-5 TRBV29-1 -
TGTGCCAGCAGCGGCAAATCAGTACAGTTCTTC CASSGKSVQFF - TRBJ2-1 TRBV9 -
TGTGCCAGTAGTCCGCAGGGATTGACCTACGAGCAGTACTTC CASSPQGLTYEQYF - TRBJ2-7 TRBV19 -
TGTGCCAGCAGTTACGGGACAGCGGGAGAGACCCAGTGCTTC CASSYGTAGETQCF - TRBJ2-5 TRBV6-5 -
TGTGCCTGGATAAATAGGGTGGTATCGAACACCGGGGAGCTGTTTTTT CAWINRVVSNTGELFF - TRBJ2-2 TRBV30 -
TGTGCCAGCAGCTCGACTGGTGAAGCTTTCTTT CASSSTGEAFF few TRBJ1-1 TRBV13 -
TGTGCCAGCAGCGGGACGCATACGCAGTATTTT CASSGTHTQYF - TRBJ2-3 TRBV11-2 -
TGTGCCTGGAGTGCGTCCTGGGGGTACTCCTACAATGAGCAGTTCTTC CAWSASWGYSYNEQFF - TRBJ2-1 TRBV30 -
TGTGCCAGCAGCTTCGGAGGCCAGGGGGAGTACGAGCAGTACTTC CASSFGGQGEYEQYF - TRBJ2-7 TRBV5-4 TRBD1
TGTGCCAGTTACGGACAGTTGGACCGGGGTTCCTACAATGAGCAGTTCTTC CASYGQLDRGSYNEQFF - TRBJ2-1 TRBV3-1 -
TGTGCCACCAGTGATTTTGGCGGGGGGAGGAGTCGAGGAGAGACCCAGTACTTC CATSDFGGGRSRGETQYF - TRBJ2-5 TRBV24-1 TRBD2
TGTGCCTGGAGGCTCGGGGCGGGGGCCACTGAAGCTTTCTTT CAWRLGAGATEAFF - TRBJ1-1 TRBV30 -
TGTGCCAGCGGCACCCCAGGAGGCTCCCTACTAAGCAATCAGCCCCAGCATTTT CASGTPGGSLLSNQPQHF - TRBJ1-5 TRBV27 -
TGTGCCTGGAGTGGGGGAGGGGTATATGGCTACACCTTC CAWSGGGVYGYTF - TRBJ1-2 TRBV30 -
TGTGCCAGCAGCTTAGAAGGGAGAGCGGGAGTCTACAATGAGCAGTTCTTC CASSLEGRAGVYNEQFF - TRBJ2-1 TRBV7-8 TRBD2
TGCAGTGCTCTAGCGGGAGGCGCCACAGATACGCAGTATTTT CSALAGGATDTQYF - TRBJ2-3 TRBV20-1 TRBD2
TGCAGTGCTAGAGAAGTGGGGGCCTACGAGCAGTACTTC CSAREVGAYEQYF - TRBJ2-7 TRBV20-1 -
TGTGCCTGGAGCCCTGGGGGAGTGAGCACAGATACGCAGTATTTT CAWSPGGVSTDTQYF - TRBJ2-3 TRBV30 -
TGCGCCAGCAGCCCGCGGGTCGATTCCCGAGATACGCAGTATTTT CASSPRVDSRDTQYF - TRBJ2-3 TRBV4-3 -
TGTGCCATCTCGGAGGGCAATGAGCAGTTCTTC CAISEGNEQFF few TRBJ2-1 TRBV2 -
TGCAGCGTTGTTAGCCGGGAGAGGACCGGGGAGCTGTTTTTT CSVVSRERTGELFF - TRBJ2-2 TRBV29-1 -
TGTGCCACCAGTGAGTCTGACAGGCCCTACGAGCAGTACTTC CATSESDRPYEQYF - TRBJ2-7 TRBV24-1 -
TGTGCCAGCAGTGTGGGGGCGACGAACACCGGGGAGCTGTTTTTT CASSVGATNTGELFF - TRBJ2-2 TRBV6-1 -
TGTGCCAGCAGCCTGACAGGGATCACTGAAGCTTTCTTT CASSLTGITEAFF once TRBJ1-1 TRBV7-9 TRBD1
TGTGCCAGCAGCCAAGTTGGCGGCTTGAGCACAGATACGCAGTATTTT CASSQVGGLSTDTQYF - TRBJ2-3 TRBV4-2 -
TGTGCCAGCAGTTTAGGGCTAGCGGGAGTCGATGAGCAGTTCTTC CASSLGLAGVDEQFF few TRBJ2-1 TRBV12-3/TRBV12-4 TRBD2
TGTGCCAGCAGCTCAAGCTGGGCGAACACTGAAGCTTTCTTT CASSSSWANTEAFF - TRBJ1-1 TRBV27 -
TGTGCCAGCAGTTACTCGTTCCGTTTAGTCTTC CASSYSFRLVF - TRBJ2-4 TRBV6-6 -
TGTGCCAGCAGTTTCTGGGACAGCCATTACGAGCAGTACTTC CASSFWDSHYEQYF - TRBJ2-7 TRBV28 TRBD1
TGTGCCAGCAGCGTACTACCAGGTGATAGCTACGAGCAGTACTTC CASSVLPGDSYEQYF - TRBJ2-7 TRBV9 -